This T cell receptor (beta chain) was sequenced in a study of CD8 T cells in ankylosing spondylitis (dated by TCRdb to about 2017). At the level of the whole study: The study profiled T cell receptor beta repertoires in healthy donors and ankylosing spondylitis patients to find disease-linked TCR variants. The full study cohort comprised 25 ankylosing spondylitis patients and 85 to 120 healthy donors. Peripheral blood was sampled, and synovial fluid was also collected from ankylosing spondylitis patients. Paper-wide results and their limitations: The disease-linked clones were reported as significantly enriched in matched synovial fluid samples from ankylosing spondylitis patients. Some TCR beta motif variants had previously been reported in synovial fluid and blood of reactive arthritis patients, which suggested common disease-initiation mechanisms. A TCR beta motif of roughly 8 highly homologous amino acid variants appeared characteristic of blood from ankylosing spondylitis patients. The disease-linked clones had a CD8+ phenotype and were found at relatively low frequencies in peripheral blood.

The sequencer was an Illumina HiSeq 2500. TCR beta libraries were prepared by quantitative 5'-RACE with molecular barcodes. As for how the authors treated the data: A new computational method, built on a probabilistic model of VDJ rearrangement, was used to identify disease-linked TCR variants. TCRdb passed the public sequencing reads through fastp at Q25 and MiXCR, retaining productive beta sequences. CDR3 protein sequences are deduplicated, and each keeps its most common genes and DNA. The V and J calls reflect TCRdb's pipeline rather than the authors' work. This sample gives around 250,000 distinct CDR3 sequences in total; under 35% of them show up just once. Around 4.2% of the sample comes from the top ten. Note on this clonotype: Its antigen is currently not known. No much larger clonotype is one base removed from it; base qualities were not supplied.

Ends trimmed: V by 5 bases, J by 7 bases; bases unmatched to a gene: 6. Reading the germline V gene gives CDR1 SGHAT and CDR2 FQNNGV. The CDR3 runs 16 residues from the cysteine to the phenylalanine. Of all the DNA, just the CDR3 is kept, 48 bases in frame from base 1. The TCR originated in a male donor with ankylosing spondylitis or in good health (not recorded which). The sequence is built from TRBV11-2 and TRBJ2-1; the junction holds 15 bases that match TRBD2. Sequencing used blood, either unsorted or a sorted T cell fraction (not recorded which). CDR3 loop: CASSLAGTSGGNEQFF. At the DNA level, the sequence is TGTGCCAGCAGCCTTGCCGGGACTAGCGGGGGGAATGAGCAGTTCTTC.